This T cell receptor beta chain originates from a study of cytomegalovirus exposure and HLA in healthy donors. The study, taken as a whole, reports: Previous analysis showed most TCR beta V segments were productive about 87% or about 30% of the time. More clonal expansion characterized HLA-associated TCR beta chains than equally common others in a later analysis. Highest at DRB1 and lowest at HLA-C, TCR association rates differed among HLA loci in a later analysis.

The length of the CDR3 is 12 residues. V lost 4 bases and J lost 4, with 6 bases in between. The germline CDR1 and CDR2 sequences are SGHNT and YYREEE (reference sequence). The PCR contained 60 Vbeta and 13 Jbeta primers. Using immunoSEQ multiplex PCR, the repertoire was profiled, and TCRdb retains in-frame clones only, with some absent. The table shows fewer than 150,000 clones, with about 80% occurring only once. Comment on this clone: Its antigen is unknown.

The chain uses TRBV5-4 and TRBJ2-1; no clear D gene. The sequenced sample was PBMCs. This TCR derives from a man in his thirties or forties in good health and CMV-seronegative. The CDR3 region is CASSLRYNEQFF. CDR3 bases: TGTGCCAGCAGCCTACGTTACAATGAGCAGTTCTTC.